The next 26 T cell receptor beta chains were all read from a single sample in a study of T-cell reconstitution after alpha-beta-depleted transplantation in children. Unique molecular identifiers were used in preparing the TCRbeta library. Via MiXCR, TCRdb re-called the PCR reads, giving one row per CDR3 protein. Seen here are over 550,000 distinct CDR3 sequences, 10% to 13% observed once, and the top ten hold 3.5% to 5%. Material: PBMCs from the stem cell graft donor, obtained from the stem cell graft. The receptors stem from a human donor who donated a stem cell graft to a child with acute myeloid leukemia.

The rearrangement links TRBV29-1 to TRBJ1-2; unclear D gene. Germline V lookup: CDR1 SQVTM, CDR2 ANQGSEA. Trimming removed 4 bases at V and 2 bases at J, with 20 bases between. This CDR3 is 16 amino acids long. The CDR3 loop is CSVGGLGSRLNYGYTF. The CDR3 DNA reads TGCAGCGTTGGAGGGTTGGGGTCGCGCCTCAACTATGGCTACACCTTC.

This clonotype was picked up many times. The chain has TRBV24-1 and TRBJ2-7, with 8 bases matching TRBD1. CDR3 length equals 12 residues. CDR1 and CDR2 from the germline V gene are KGHDR and SFDVKD. Trimming removed 7 bases from V and 7 bases from J; junction bases left unmatched: 5. CDR3 DNA: TGTGCCACCAGCCAGGGGGCGAGTGAGCAGTACTTC. Amino acids: CATSQGASEQYF.

The rearrangement links TRBV4-2 to TRBJ1-6; TRBD1 aligns across 8 bases. Germline V gene data show CDR1 as LGHNA and CDR2 as YNFKEQ. Losses at the gene ends were 0 bases for V and 9 bases for J; bases not matched to a gene: 7. The CDR3 runs to 16 residues. CDR3 nucleotide sequence: TGTGCCAGCAGCCAAGATTCGGACAGGGTCGGTTCACCCCTCCACTTT. It encodes CASSQDSDRVGSPLHF.

This clonotype has at least ten counts. The V gene is TRBV7-2, the J gene TRBJ2-7, with D perhaps TRBD2 (5 bases). The CDR3 is 15 residues long. V was shortened by 5 bases and J by 0 bases, with 14 bases between the two germline ends. The V gene's germline CDR1 is SGHTA and CDR2 FQGNSA. CDR3 region: CASSTTSTSSYEQYF. The CDR3 DNA reads as TGTGCCAGCAGCACTACTTCTACTAGCTCCTACGAGCAGTACTTC.

The rearrangement uses TRBV20-1 and TRBJ2-1; TRBD2 aligns across 11 bases. The CDR3 extends over 15 amino acids. Germline-derived CDR1 and CDR2 are DFQATT and SNEGSKA (reference sequence). The ends lost 3 bases at V and 7 bases at J; junction bases unmatched: 8. The CDR3 DNA follows: TGCAGTGCTAGCGATACTAGCGGGAGAGGGAATGAGCAGTTCTTC. Its protein product is CSASDTSGRGNEQFF.

A word on this clonotype: A much larger clone lies one base from this, so it may be a read error. The chain couples TRBV2 to TRBJ2-7, with D perhaps matching TRBD1 (5 bases). Trimming cost V 2 bases and J 2 bases, with 7 bases left between them. This CDR3 is built from 13 residues. From germline, CDR1 is SNHLY and CDR2 FYNNEI. The CDR3 protein is CASSEQGAYEQYF. For the CDR3, the DNA is TGTGCCAGCAGTGAACAGGGCGCCTACGAGCAGTACTTC.

The rearrangement links TRBV6-5 to TRBJ2-7; 8 bases are a match to TRBD2. V lost 2 bases, J lost 0 bases, and 6 bases stayed unmatched. This CDR3 comprises 16 residues. Germline CDR1 is MNHEY and CDR2 is SVGAGI. For the CDR3, the DNA is TGTGCCAGCAGTTACATCCGCGGGAGGACCTCCTACGAGCAGTACTTC. As protein: CASSYIRGRTSYEQYF.

The sample holds a few counts of this clonotype. V and J are TRBV4-3 and TRBJ2-1; 9 bases align to TRBD1. CDR3 length equals 17 residues. The ends lost 1 base at V and 5 bases at J; junction bases unmatched: 9. Germline V gives CDR1 LGHNA, CDR2 YSLEER. The CDR3 loop is CASSQGIPGQGHNEQFF. CDR3 coding DNA: TGCGCCAGCAGCCAAGGGATACCGGGACAGGGACACAATGAGCAGTTCTTC.

There are a few counts of this clonotype. The chain links TRBV9 to TRBJ2-3; 8 bases are shared with TRBD1. J was trimmed by 3 bases and V by 6 bases; bases with no gene match: 9. Germline CDR1 is SGDLS and CDR2 is YYNGEE. There are 15 residues in the CDR3. CDR3 amino acids: CASTIGQGWTDTQYF. CDR3 nucleotide sequence: TGTGCCAGCACCATAGGACAGGGTTGGACAGATACGCAGTATTTT.

CDR3 loop: CASSFTEATSGSYEQYF. CDR3 DNA: TGTGCCAGCAGTTTCACAGAGGCAACTAGCGGTTCCTACGAGCAGTACTTC. J is TRBJ2-7 and V is TRBV6-2 or TRBV6-3; the match to TRBD2 covers 8 bases. The CDR3 has 17 residues. V was clipped by 4 bases and J by 1 base; unmatched bases: 12. Germline-derived CDR1 and CDR2 are MNHEY and SVGEGT.

In this sample, this clonotype turned up many times. V is TRBV6-2 or TRBV6-3 and J is TRBJ2-5, with 11 bases matching TRBD2. The CDR3 has 15 residues. The germline V gene encodes CDR1 MNHEY and CDR2 SVGEGT. With 4 bases clipped from V and 1 base from J, the junction kept 2 bases outside the gene matches. The CDR3 nucleotides are TGTGCCAGCAGTTCACTAGCGGGGGCCCAAGAGACCCAGTACTTC. It yields the protein CASSSLAGAQETQYF.

This clonotype was counted many times. The rearrangement links TRBV7-9 to TRBJ2-1, with D possibly being TRBD2 (6 bases). The CDR3 is 14 residues long. Per germline, CDR1 SEHNR and CDR2 FQNEAQ (reference sequence). Trimming pared 2 bases from V and 6 bases from J, leaving 11 bases between. CDR3 in DNA: TGTGCCAGCAGCTTATCCGGGACTCCCAATGAGCAGTTCTTC. It is translated as CASSLSGTPNEQFF. Looking up the rest from reference TRBV7-9 and TRBJ2-1 gives the full variable domain: DTGVSQNPRHKITKRGQNVTFRCDPISEHNRLYWYRQTLGQGPEFLTYFQNEAQLEKSRLLSDRFSAERPKGSFSTLEIQRTEQGDSAMYLCASSLSGTPNEQFFGPGTRLTVL.

This clonotype was observed a few times. The V call is TRBV5-4, the J call TRBJ1-2; maybe TRBD1 (5 bases). CDR3 length: 12 residues. Trimming cost V 1 base and J 6 bases, with 7 bases left between them. The germline gives CDR1 SGHNT, CDR2 YYREEE (reference sequence). CDR3 nucleotide sequence: TGTGCCAGCAGCTTGCCCAGGGATGGCTACACCTTC. Translation: CASSLPRDGYTF.

This clonotype showed up many times. The chain combines TRBV20-1 with TRBJ2-7, with D maybe TRBD2 (7 bases). Trimming cost V 0 bases and J 3 bases, with 15 bases left between them. There are 15 residues in the CDR3. Germline V gene data show CDR1 as DFQATT and CDR2 as SNEGSKA (reference sequence). This CDR3 is CSARDRGRGLYEQYF. CDR3 coding DNA: TGCAGTGCTAGAGATAGGGGGAGGGGCCTCTACGAGCAGTACTTC.

The table lists this clonotype with a few counts. The J gene is TRBJ2-2, the V gene TRBV7-9; 8 bases map to TRBD2. The CDR3 has 15 amino acids. Germline V gene lookup returns CDR1 SEHNR and CDR2 FQNEAQ (reference sequence). V lost 5 bases and J lost 3; bases outside the gene matches: 5. This chain's CDR3 is CASSPTRGDTGELFF. The CDR3 DNA is TGTGCCAGCAGCCCCACGCGGGGGGACACCGGGGAGCTGTTTTTT.

This clonotype was seen a handful of times. CDR3 region: CASTFQRRGAGYTF. CDR3 in DNA: TGTGCCAGCACCTTCCAAAGGCGAGGAGCAGGCTACACCTTC. The rearrangement uses TRBV5-6 and TRBJ1-2; D gene ambiguous. The CDR3 length is 14 residues. The germline gives CDR1 SGHDT, CDR2 YYEEEE. V was pared by 6 bases and J by 8 bases, with 20 bases between.

The J gene is TRBJ2-3, the V gene TRBV2; 7 bases map to TRBD1. J was trimmed by 4 bases and V by 6 bases; bases with no gene match: 7. Germline loops: CDR1 SNHLY, CDR2 FYNNEI. The CDR3 has 14 amino acids. DNA for the CDR3: TGTGCCAGCAGGACAGGGTTGTCATCAGATACGCAGTATTTT. Translating gives CASRTGLSSDTQYF. Filled out from reference TRBV2 and TRBJ2-3, the complete variable domain reads EPEVTQTPSHQVTQMGQEVILRCVPISNHLYFYWYRQILGQKVEFLVSFYNNEISEKSEIFDDQFSVERPDGSNFTLKIRSTKLEDSAMYFCASRTGLSSDTQYFGPGTRLTVL.

This clonotype was counted a few times. The CDR3 region has the DNA TGCAGTGCTAGGTTTGATTCACCCCTCCACTTT. This gives the protein CSARFDSPLHF. The rearrangement uses TRBV20-1 and TRBJ1-6, with D uncertain. The CDR3 sequence is 11 residues long. Looked up from germline, CDR1 is DFQATT and CDR2 is SNEGSKA (reference sequence). The V end was cut by 3 bases, the J end by 8 bases, with 5 bases between.

V gene TRBV9 combines with J gene TRBJ2-2, with D possibly matching TRBD2 (7 bases). V lost 4 bases to trimming and J lost 7 bases, with 20 bases between them. Germline values: CDR1 SGDLS, CDR2 YYNGEE. The CDR3 totals 16 residues. The DNA for the CDR3 is TGTGCCAGCAGCTCCCCTAGGGGGAGGGCCAGCGGGGAGCTGTTTTTT. This encodes CASSSPRGRASGELFF.

This clonotype showed up just a few times. The chain joins TRBV3-1 to TRBJ1-4; unclear D gene. Germline V CDR1 and CDR2: LGHDT, YNNKEL (reference sequence). Trimming removed 0 bases from V and 8 bases from J, with 13 bases in between. The CDR3 is 15 residues long. This CDR3 is CASSQEGRDGEKLFF. DNA for the CDR3: TGTGCCAGCAGCCAAGAGGGGAGGGATGGCGAAAAACTGTTTTTT.

This clonotype was observed a few times. The chain links TRBV6-2 or TRBV6-3 to TRBJ2-7, with D hard to call. V gave up 6 bases and J gave up 0 bases, with 9 bases separating them. Germline V lookup: CDR1 MNHEY, CDR2 SVGEGT. This CDR3 has 13 residues. This CDR3 reads CASRSTASYEQYF. In DNA, the CDR3 is TGTGCCAGCAGATCCACAGCCTCCTACGAGCAGTACTTC.

The V call is TRBV20-1, the J call TRBJ2-7; D unclear. The V and J ends lost 1 base and 0 bases respectively, with 13 bases between them. The CDR3 spans 15 residues. The germline V gene encodes CDR1 DFQATT and CDR2 SNEGSKA (reference sequence). CDR3 coding DNA: TGCAGTGCTAGAGGCCGGGCCCCGAGCTCCTACGAGCAGTACTTC. Translated, it gives CSARGRAPSSYEQYF.

The J gene is TRBJ2-1, the V gene TRBV24-1; 9 nucleotides align to TRBD1. Germline V lookup: CDR1 KGHDR, CDR2 SFDVKD. Germline trimming cut 7 bases from V and 3 bases from J; bases unmatched to any gene: 12. CDR3 length: 17 residues. CDR3 amino acids: CATSGLQGAHGYNEQFF. The CDR3 DNA sequence: TGTGCCACCAGCGGTCTACAGGGGGCACATGGCTACAATGAGCAGTTCTTC.

The table lists this clonotype with many counts. The CDR3 here is CASSLANQETQYF. CDR3 bases: TGTGCCAGCAGTTTAGCCAACCAAGAGACCCAGTACTTC. The rearrangement joins TRBV12-3 or TRBV12-4 to TRBJ2-5, with unresolved D. Trimming took 0 bases from V and 0 from J, leaving 2 bases between them. The CDR3 runs 13 residues.

This clonotype was seen more than once but under ten times. The genes are TRBV5-1 and TRBJ1-1, with D perhaps TRBD1 (6 bases). The CDR3 spans 15 residues. Trimming took off 5 bases at V and 0 bases at J, with 14 bases between the two ends. CDR1 and CDR2 (germline): SGHRS, YFSETQ. The CDR3 sequence: CASRSPGTMNTEAFF. CDR3 nucleotides: TGCGCCAGCAGATCCCCCGGGACAATGAACACTGAAGCTTTCTTT.

This clonotype was seen only once. The junction does not match germline at one end; this may be a read error. The CDR3 protein is CASTSVGQGKSPLLF. The CDR3, as DNA: TGTGCCAGTACCTCGGTCGGACAGGGGAAATCACCCCTCCTCTTT. The rearrangement joins TRBV2 to TRBJ1-6; 9 nucleotides line up with TRBD1. CDR1 and CDR2 (germline): SNHLY, FYNNEI. The CDR3 sequence is 15 residues long.